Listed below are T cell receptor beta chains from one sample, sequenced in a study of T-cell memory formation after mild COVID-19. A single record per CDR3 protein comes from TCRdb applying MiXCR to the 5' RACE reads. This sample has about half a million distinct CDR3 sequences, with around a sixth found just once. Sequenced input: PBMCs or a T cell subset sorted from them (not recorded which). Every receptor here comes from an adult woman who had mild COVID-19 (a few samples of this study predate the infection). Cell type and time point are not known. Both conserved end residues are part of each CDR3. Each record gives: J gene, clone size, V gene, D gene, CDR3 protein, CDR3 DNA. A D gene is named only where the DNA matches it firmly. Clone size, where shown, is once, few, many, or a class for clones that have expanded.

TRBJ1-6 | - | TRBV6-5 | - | CASSYSSQGSNSPLHF | TGTGCCAGCAGTTACTCGAGTCAGGGTTCCAATTCACCCCTCCACTTT
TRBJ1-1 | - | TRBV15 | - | CATSRPTGRATMNTEAFF | TGTGCCACCAGCAGACCCACAGGTCGGGCAACCATGAACACTGAAGCTTTCTTT
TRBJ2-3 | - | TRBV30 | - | CAWSVDRSTDTQYF | TGTGCCTGGAGTGTAGACCGAAGCACAGATACGCAGTATTTT
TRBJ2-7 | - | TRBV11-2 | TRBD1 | CASLRDRGLRQYF | TGTGCCAGCTTACGGGACAGGGGCTTGCGGCAGTACTTC
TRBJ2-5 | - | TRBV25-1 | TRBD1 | CASSEDGTGGFETQYF | TGTGCCAGCAGTGAAGACGGGACAGGGGGCTTCGAGACCCAGTACTTC
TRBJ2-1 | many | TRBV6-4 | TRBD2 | CASSARWERGEGEQFF | TGTGCCAGCAGCGCCCGTTGGGAGCGGGGGGAGGGTGAGCAGTTCTTC
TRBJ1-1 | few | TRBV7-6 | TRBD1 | CASSLGGQAREAFF | TGTGCCAGCAGCTTAGGGGGACAGGCCAGAGAAGCTTTCTTT
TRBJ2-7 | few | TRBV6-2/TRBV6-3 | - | CASSYTSQTGNEQYF | TGTGCCAGCAGTTACACCAGCCAAACAGGGAACGAGCAGTACTTC
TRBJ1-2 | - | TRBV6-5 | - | CAASGAGLVGYTF | TGTGCCGCAAGCGGGGCAGGGCTGGTTGGCTACACCTTC
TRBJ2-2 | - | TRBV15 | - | CATSSRRATGELFF | TGTGCCACCAGCAGTCGAAGGGCCACCGGGGAGCTGTTTTTT
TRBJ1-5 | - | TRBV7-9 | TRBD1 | CASSPQGASNQPQHF | TGTGCCAGCAGCCCCCAGGGGGCAAGCAATCAGCCCCAGCATTTT
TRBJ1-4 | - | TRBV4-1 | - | CASRYGAPNEKLFF | TGCGCCAGCAGATACGGGGCACCTAATGAAAAACTGTTTTTT
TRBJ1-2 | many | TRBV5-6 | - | CASTSEAGTRRGGYTF | TGTGCCAGCACCTCGGAAGCCGGGACAAGGAGAGGGGGCTACACCTTC
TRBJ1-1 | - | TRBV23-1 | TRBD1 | CASSQGRDREAFF | TGCGCCAGCAGTCAAGGAAGGGACAGGGAAGCTTTCTTT
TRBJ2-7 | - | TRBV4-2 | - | CASSRVFRDGSSYEQYF | TGTGCCAGCAGCCGAGTTTTCCGGGACGGGAGCTCCTACGAGCAGTACTTC
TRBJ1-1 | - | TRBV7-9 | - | CASSLAGGLAEAFF | TGTGCCAGCAGCTTAGCCGGGGGGCTGGCTGAAGCTTTCTTT
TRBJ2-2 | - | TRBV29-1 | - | CSVERSDSPTGELFF | TGCAGCGTTGAAAGGTCTGACAGCCCCACCGGGGAGCTGTTTTTT
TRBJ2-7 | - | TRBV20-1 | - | CSAKHHYEQYF | TGCAGTGCTAAACACCACTACGAGCAGTACTTC
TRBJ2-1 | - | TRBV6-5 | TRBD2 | CASRPSGSYNEQFF | TGTGCCAGCAGACCTAGCGGCTCCTACAATGAGCAGTTCTTC
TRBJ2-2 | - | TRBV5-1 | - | CASSTAPRTGELFF | TGCGCCAGCAGCACGGCCCCGAGGACCGGGGAGCTGTTTTTT
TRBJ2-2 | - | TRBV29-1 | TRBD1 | CSARQGNTGELFF | TGCAGCGCCCGACAGGGGAACACCGGGGAGCTGTTTTTT
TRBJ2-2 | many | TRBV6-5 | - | CASRRGSGGIIIGELFF | TGTGCCAGCAGGAGAGGTTCAGGCGGGATTATTATCGGGGAGCTGTTTTTT
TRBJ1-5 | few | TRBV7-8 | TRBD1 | CASSSAGTGDQPQHF | TGTGCCAGCAGTTCGGCCGGGACAGGGGATCAGCCCCAGCATTTT
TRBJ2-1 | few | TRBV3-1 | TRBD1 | CASSQAGTGAYNEQFF | TGTGCCAGCAGCCAAGCTGGCACAGGGGCCTACAATGAGCAGTTCTTC
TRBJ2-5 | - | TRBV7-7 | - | CASSFQGLETQYF | TGTGCCAGCAGCTTCCAGGGGTTGGAGACCCAGTACTTC
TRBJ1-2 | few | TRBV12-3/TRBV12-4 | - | CASSSPGRRVGGYTF | TGTGCCAGCAGTTCCCCCGGCAGGAGGGTGGGTGGCTACACCTTC
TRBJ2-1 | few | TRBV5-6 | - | CASSGGYEQFF | TGTGCCAGCAGTGGTGGTTATGAGCAGTTCTTC
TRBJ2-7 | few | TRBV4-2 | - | CASSQEVLLQGAYEQYF | TGTGCCAGCAGCCAAGAAGTCCTTTTGCAGGGAGCCTACGAGCAGTACTTC
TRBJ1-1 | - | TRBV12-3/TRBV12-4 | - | CASSPPRARGTEAFF | TGTGCCAGCAGTCCCCCCAGGGCGCGAGGCACTGAAGCTTTCTTT
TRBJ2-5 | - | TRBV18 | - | CASSGEQETQYF | TGTGCCAGCTCGGGGGAACAAGAGACCCAGTACTTC
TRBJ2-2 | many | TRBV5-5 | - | CASSLGPELFF | TGTGCCAGCAGCTTGGGCCCGGAGCTGTTTTTT
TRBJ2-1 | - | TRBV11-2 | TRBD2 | CASSQTSGKYNEQFF | TGTGCCAGCAGCCAGACTAGCGGGAAATACAATGAGCAGTTCTTC
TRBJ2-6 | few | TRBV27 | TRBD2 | CASSPRTSGLVTNVLTF | TGTGCCAGCAGTCCTAGGACTAGCGGCCTCGTGACCAACGTCCTGACTTTC
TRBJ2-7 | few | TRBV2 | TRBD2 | CASTSGLAGYYEQYF | TGTGCCAGCACCTCGGGACTAGCGGGATATTACGAGCAGTACTTC
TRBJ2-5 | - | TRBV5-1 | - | CASSLALAGGETQYF | TGCGCCAGCAGCTTGGCCTTAGCTGGTGGAGAGACCCAGTACTTC
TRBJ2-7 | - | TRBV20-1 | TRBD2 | CSARSRGLGLAHYEQYF | TGCAGTGCTAGATCGAGAGGGCTGGGACTAGCGCACTACGAGCAGTACTTC
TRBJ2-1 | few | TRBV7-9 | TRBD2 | CASSPSGGDYNEQFF | TGTGCCAGCAGCCCTAGCGGGGGGGACTACAATGAGCAGTTCTTC
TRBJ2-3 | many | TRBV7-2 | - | CASSLGQSTDTQYF | TGTGCCAGCAGTTTAGGACAGAGCACAGATACGCAGTATTTT
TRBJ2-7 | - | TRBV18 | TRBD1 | CASSPRDRGHEQYF | TGTGCCAGCTCACCCCGGGACAGGGGACACGAGCAGTACTTC
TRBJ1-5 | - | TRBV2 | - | CASRDIVSYQPQHF | TGTGCCAGCAGGGATATTGTGTCGTATCAGCCCCAGCATTTT
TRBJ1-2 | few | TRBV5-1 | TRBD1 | CASSVGQGYGYTF | TGCGCCAGCAGCGTTGGACAGGGCTATGGCTACACCTTC
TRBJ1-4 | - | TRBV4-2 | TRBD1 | CASSQDDRAEKLFF | TGTGCCAGCAGCCAAGACGACAGGGCAGAAAAACTGTTTTTT
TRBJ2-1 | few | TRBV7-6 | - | CASSFPRGGGPPSAYNEQFF | TGTGCCAGCAGTTTCCCCCGAGGCGGGGGCCCCCCCTCCGCTTACAATGAGCAGTTCTTC
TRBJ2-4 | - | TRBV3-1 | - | CASSQSEGGKNIQYF | TGTGCCAGCAGCCAAAGTGAGGGTGGCAAAAACATTCAGTACTTC
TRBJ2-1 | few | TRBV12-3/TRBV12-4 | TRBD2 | CASSLGSLAVYNEQFF | TGTGCCAGCAGTTTAGGGTCACTAGCGGTATACAATGAGCAGTTCTTC
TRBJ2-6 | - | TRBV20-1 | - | CSAPGDGANVLTF | TGCAGTGCTCCAGGGGATGGGGCCAACGTCCTGACTTTC
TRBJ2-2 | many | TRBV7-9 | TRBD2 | CATPGLAGLETGELFF | TGTGCCACTCCGGGACTAGCGGGTCTAGAGACCGGGGAGCTGTTTTTT
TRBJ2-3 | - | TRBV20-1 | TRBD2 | CSAPSSLAGDTQYF | TGCAGTGCCCCCTCCTCTCTAGCGGGAGATACGCAGTATTTT
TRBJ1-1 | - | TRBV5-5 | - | CASGGTEAFF | TGTGCCAGCGGGGGCACTGAAGCTTTCTTT
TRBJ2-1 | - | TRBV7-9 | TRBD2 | CASSLEGLAGYPGGNEQFF | TGTGCCAGCAGCTTGGAAGGACTAGCGGGATATCCCGGAGGGAATGAGCAGTTCTTC
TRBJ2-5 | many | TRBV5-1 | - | CASSTGMETQYF | TGCGCCAGCAGCACAGGGATGGAGACCCAGTACTTC
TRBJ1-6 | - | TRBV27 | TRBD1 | CAAQGEGNSPLHF | TGTGCCGCCCAGGGGGAAGGGAATTCACCCCTCCACTTT
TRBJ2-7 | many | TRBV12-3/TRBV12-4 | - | CASRKGTLGEQYF | TGTGCCAGCAGAAAAGGGACTCTGGGCGAGCAGTACTTC
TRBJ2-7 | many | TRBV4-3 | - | CASSQWGTYEQYF | TGCGCCAGCAGCCAATGGGGGACCTACGAGCAGTACTTC
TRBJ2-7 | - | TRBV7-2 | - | CASSPRPPGAAHEPYEQYF | TGTGCCAGCAGCCCCCGCCCCCCCGGGGCGGCCCATGAGCCCTACGAGCAGTACTTC
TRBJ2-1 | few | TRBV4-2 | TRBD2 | CASSQDRAGVEQFF | TGTGCCAGCAGCCAAGATCGAGCGGGAGTCGAGCAGTTCTTC
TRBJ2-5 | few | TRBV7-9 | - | CASTAQETQYF | TGTGCCAGCACTGCCCAAGAGACCCAGTACTTC
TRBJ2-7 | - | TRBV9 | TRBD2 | CASSPTAGVNYEQYF | TGTGCCAGCAGCCCCACAGCGGGGGTTAACTACGAGCAGTACTTC
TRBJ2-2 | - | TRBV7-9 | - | CASRPGVSPTGELFF | TGTGCCAGCAGACCAGGGGTCTCACCCACCGGGGAGCTGTTTTTT
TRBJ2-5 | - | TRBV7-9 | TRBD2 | CASSFREGETQYF | TGTGCCAGCAGCTTTCGGGAGGGAGAGACCCAGTACTTC